The rows below give T cell receptor beta chains drawn from one sample of a study of Graves' ophthalmopathy and Graves' hyperthyroidism. TCRdb ran MiXCR on the multiplex PCR reads and lists one entry per CDR3 protein. The data show 300,000 or so distinct CDR3 sequences, roughly 15% seen once. What was sequenced was peripheral blood. The source is an adult man with Graves' ophthalmopathy. The CDR3 runs from the conserved cysteine through the conserved F or W. A D gene is named only where the DNA matches it firmly. Some rows have no size entry. The others give once, few or many, or a class for an expanded clone.

clone_size	v_call	j_call	d_call	cdr3_nt	cdr3_aa
many	TRBV9	TRBJ2-2	TRBD2	TGTGCCAGCAGCGCCCCTCAGGGTAGCGGGTACACCGGGGAGCTGTTTTTT	CASSAPQGSGYTGELFF
.	TRBV6-1	TRBJ2-7	TRBD2	TGTGCCAGCCAAATCAGCGGGGGGGGCCGCGAGCAGTACTTC	CASQISGGGREQYF
many	TRBV30	TRBJ1-5	TRBD1	TGTGCCTGGAGTGGCGACAGGGGACAGCCCCAGCATTTT	CAWSGDRGQPQHF
many	TRBV20-1	TRBJ1-2	TRBD1	TGCAGTGCTTCAGGGGGCGCGGCGGGGGGGTACACCTTC	CSASGGAAGGYTF
few	TRBV3-1	TRBJ2-2	.	TGTGCCAGCAGCCAAGAACCAACGACGAACACCGGGGAGCTGTTTTTT	CASSQEPTTNTGELFF
many	TRBV2	TRBJ1-1	.	TGTGCCAGCGGCGAGACAGGTCTTGGGGACACTGAAGCTTTCTTT	CASGETGLGDTEAFF
few	TRBV6-1	TRBJ1-1	.	TGTGCCAGCAGTGATACAATGAACACTGAAGCTTTCTTT	CASSDTMNTEAFF
many	TRBV7-8	TRBJ2-7	.	TGTGCCAGCTCTAATTTACAGGGCTACGAGCAGTACTTC	CASSNLQGYEQYF
many	TRBV15	TRBJ2-6	.	TGTGCCACCAGCAGACTTTACTCTCCGGTAGGGGGAAACTCTGGGGCCAACGTCCTGACTTTC	CATSRLYSPVGGNSGANVLTF
many	TRBV12-3/TRBV12-4	TRBJ2-5	.	TGTGCCAGCAGTTTTCAGGCCGGGACGCGAGAGACCCAGTACTTC	CASSFQAGTRETQYF
.	TRBV7-2	TRBJ1-6	.	TGTGCCAGCAGCTTAGCGTCAGGGACCTCACCCCTCCACTTT	CASSLASGTSPLHF
many	TRBV7-9	TRBJ2-7	TRBD1	TGTGCCAGCACCAATGTCGGGCAGGGGGCGAGGGAGCAGTACTTC	CASTNVGQGAREQYF
many	TRBV6-1	TRBJ1-5	TRBD1	TGTGCCAGCAGTCTCTCAGGGGGCGATAGCAATCAGCCCCAGCATTTT	CASSLSGGDSNQPQHF
.	TRBV6-5	TRBJ1-5	.	TGTGCCAGCAGTTTATCTGGCTTCAATCAGCCCCAGCCTTTT	CASSLSGFNQPQPF
many	TRBV19	TRBJ2-7	.	TGTGCCAGTAGTATAGCGGGAGACTACGAGCAGTACTTC	CASSIAGDYEQYF
many	TRBV20-1	TRBJ2-5	.	TGCAGTGCTACCCCCAAAGAGACCCAGTACTTC	CSATPKETQYF
many	TRBV20-1	TRBJ2-5	TRBD1	TGCAGTGCTAGGACAGGGGGCATGGAGACCCAGTACTTC	CSARTGGMETQYF
few	TRBV12-3/TRBV12-4	TRBJ2-7	.	TGTGCCAGCAGTTTAGCGGTCTCCTCCTACGAGCAGTACTTC	CASSLAVSSYEQYF
many	TRBV5-1	TRBJ1-2	.	TGCGCCAGCAGCTTGGACAGCTCGGGCTATGGCTACACCTTC	CASSLDSSGYGYTF
many	TRBV27	TRBJ1-5	.	TGTGCCAGCAGTGACCGGACAGATCAGCCCCAGCATTTT	CASSDRTDQPQHF
once	TRBV24-1	TRBJ1-5	.	TGTGCCACCAGTGATCCAAATCAGCCCCAGCATTTT	CATSDPNQPQHF
many	TRBV6-5	TRBJ2-7	TRBD1	TGTGCCAGCAGTTCCCGGGACAGGGGCGAGCAGTACTTC	CASSSRDRGEQYF
.	TRBV12-3/TRBV12-4	TRBJ2-7	TRBD2	TGTGCCAGCCCATTCGGGAGTAGCGGGAGAGAAACAATCTACGAGCAGTACTTC	CASPFGSSGRETIYEQYF
.	TRBV28	TRBJ2-7	.	TGTGCCAGCAGTTTCGACTTCTCCTACGAGCAGTACTTC	CASSFDFSYEQYF
many	TRBV12-5	TRBJ2-5	.	TGTGCTAGTGGCCTCGGCAGCTCGGAGACCCAGTACTTC	CASGLGSSETQYF